Listed here are 13 T cell receptor beta chains from one sample, sequenced in a study of cytomegalovirus exposure and HLA in healthy donors. A multiplex PCR was run with 60 Vbeta primers and 13 Jbeta primers. Produced via immunoSEQ multiplex PCR; TCRdb's table is partial and in-frame only. The sample records under 200,000 clones, about 77% being singletons. The sample taken for sequencing was PBMCs. The receptors originated from a woman aged 40 to 55 in good health and CMV-seropositive.

This clone was observed a few times. This chain joins TRBV4-3 and TRBJ2-7; the D gene is possibly TRBD1 (5 bases). With 4 bases removed from V and 2 bases from J, the gap between germline ends came to 15 bases. In germline, CDR1 is LGHNA, CDR2 YSLEER. CDR3 length equals 15 residues. The DNA for the CDR3 is TGCGCCAGCAGCCCCAATTGGGGCGCCGCCTACGAGCAGTACTTC. Translation: CASSPNWGAAYEQYF.

V gene TRBV14 combines with J gene TRBJ2-2; 8 bases agree with TRBD2. V lost 4 bases to trimming and J lost 4 bases; unmatched junction nucleotides: 11. The CDR3 runs to 17 residues. Germline V CDR1 and CDR2: SGHDN, FVKESK. CDR3 sequence: CASSPRAAGAFTGELFF. As DNA, the CDR3 is TGTGCCAGCAGCCCGAGGGCAGCGGGGGCTTTCACCGGGGAGCTGTTTTTT.

The gene calls are TRBV30 and TRBJ2-5, with D maybe TRBD1 (5 bases). The J call may be mistaken, given a closer DNA end match to TRBJ2-7. This CDR3 is built from 13 residues. Germline-derived CDR1 and CDR2 are GTSNPN and SVGIG (reference sequence). In DNA, the CDR3 is TGTGCCTGTGGGGTGGGGCAAAGCTACGAGCAGTACTTC. This codes for CACGVGQSYEQYF.

This clone was detected a few times. V and J are TRBV7-9 and TRBJ2-7; 11 bases align to TRBD2. This CDR3 is 14 amino acids long. CDR1 and CDR2 from the germline V gene are SEHNR and FQNEAQ (reference sequence). Trimming at V came to 5 bases and at J to 3 bases, leaving 3 bases not matched to a gene. The CDR3 here is CASSRGTSGYEQYF. The CDR3 bases are TGTGCCAGCAGCCGGGGGACTAGCGGCTACGAGCAGTACTTC.

The chain has TRBV11-3 and TRBJ1-4, with TRBD1 identical over 10 bases. The CDR3 runs to 16 residues. Germline V gene data show CDR1 as SGHNT and CDR2 as YENEEA. V was clipped by 5 bases and J by 6 bases; unmatched bases: 9. Written as DNA, the CDR3 is TGTGCCAGCAGCCAAACGGGACAGGGGTTCGATGAAAAACTGTTTTTT. As protein: CASSQTGQGFDEKLFF.

This chain uses TRBV5-4 with TRBJ1-1; 7 nucleotides match TRBD1. The CDR3 covers 15 residues. J gave up 2 bases and V 0 bases, and 4 bases lay outside the gene matches. CDR1 and CDR2 (germline): SGHNT, YYREEE (reference sequence). CDR3 sequence reads: CASSLGQGVNTEAFF. CDR3 coding DNA: TGTGCCAGCAGCTTGGGCCAGGGGGTCAACACTGAAGCTTTCTTT.

The rearrangement uses TRBV27 and TRBJ2-7; 9 bases fit TRBD1. From germline, CDR1 is MNHEY and CDR2 SMNVEV (reference sequence). This CDR3 has 14 amino acids. The J segment lost 4 bases and the V segment lost 3 bases, leaving 4 bases of the junction unmatched. The DNA of the CDR3 is TGTGCCAGCAGTTTGGGGACAGGGCCATACGAGCAGTACTTC. It encodes CASSLGTGPYEQYF.

This clone was seen just once. The chain couples TRBV19 to TRBJ2-3; TRBD2 matches at 12 bases. The J segment lost 5 bases and the V segment lost 5 bases, leaving 8 bases of the junction unmatched. The length of the CDR3 is 16 residues. Germline V gives CDR1 LNHDA, CDR2 SQIVND (reference sequence). The chain's CDR3 is CASSSLAGGSRDTQYF. The CDR3 coding sequence is TGTGCCAGTAGTTCGCTAGCGGGAGGGTCCAGAGATACGCAGTATTTT.

The chain employs TRBV19 and TRBJ1-1; D uncertain. CDR3 length: 12 residues. V lost 8 bases and J 3 bases, leaving 10 bases between the germline ends. Germline V gives CDR1 LNHDA, CDR2 SQIVND (reference sequence). The CDR3 protein is CASRDTHTEAFF. In DNA, the CDR3 is TGTGCCAGTCGAGACACACACACTGAAGCTTTCTTT.

The V gene is TRBV19, the J gene TRBJ2-5; D gene unclear. V lost 5 bases and J 4 bases, leaving 14 bases between the germline ends. This CDR3 is built from 14 residues. Germline-derived CDR1 and CDR2 are LNHDA and SQIVND (reference sequence). The CDR3 spells CASSPPQAGETQYF. In nucleotides, the CDR3 is TGTGCCAGTAGTCCCCCCCAGGCAGGAGAGACCCAGTACTTC. The full variable domain, with the rest looked up from reference TRBV19 and TRBJ2-5, is DGGITQSPKYLFRKEGQNVTLSCEQNLNHDAMYWYRQDPGQGLRLIYYSQIVNDFQKGDIAEGYSVSREKKESFPLTVTSAQKNPTAFYLCASSPPQAGETQYFGPGTRLLVL.

CDR3 sequence: CASSLRGGETQYF. DNA for the CDR3: TGCGCCAGCAGCTTGCGGGGGGGGGAGACCCAGTACTTC. The chain couples TRBV5-1 to TRBJ2-5; 8 positions agree with TRBD2. Germline assignment: CDR1 SGHRS and CDR2 YFSETQ. With V trimmed by 1 base and J by 5 bases, 1 base remained unmatched. CDR3 length: 13 residues.

The genes are TRBV11-3 and TRBJ1-3; a possible D gene is TRBD1 (6 bases). Trimming removed 5 bases at V and 3 bases at J, with 14 bases between. CDR3 length: 15 residues. Germline V CDR1 and CDR2: SGHNT, YENEEA. As DNA, the CDR3 is TGTGCCAGCAGCCACGACAGGAGCATTGGAAACACCATATATTTT. Amino acid sequence: CASSHDRSIGNTIYF.

The chain is built from TRBV6-1 and TRBJ1-1, with a tentative D call TRBD1 (5 bases). This CDR3 is built from 14 residues. Germline assignment: CDR1 MNHNS and CDR2 SASEGT. The V end was cut by 3 bases, the J end by 9 bases, with 17 bases between. CDR3 in amino acids: CASSDRQLSDKAFF. For the CDR3, the DNA is TGTGCCAGCAGTGACAGACAGCTTTCGGACAAAGCTTTCTTT.